The clone carrying this T cell receptor (beta chain) was detected only once. The antigen is undetermined. Sequencing was performed with immunoSEQ multiplex PCR; in TCRdb, only in-frame clones are kept and a portion is missing. Of roughly 120,000 clones in the sample, around 89% are singletons; the top ten hold 6% to 7%. This specimen comes from a study of cytomegalovirus exposure and HLA in healthy donors. Turning to the study itself: Both the 120 validation repertoires and the approximately 620 first-cohort repertoires used the same platform, as reported by a later analysis. Study-wide results and limits: Among the CMV-associated chains, three were confirmed in vitro as specific for CMV antigens.

V was clipped by 3 bases and J by 5 bases, with 17 bases between them. The germline V gene has CDR1 SGHRS and CDR2 YFSETQ. CDR3 length: 15 amino acids. This TCR was sampled from a woman younger than 30 in good health and CMV-seropositive. The sequencing sample was made of PBMCs. The chain uses TRBV5-1 and TRBJ1-1; tentatively, D is TRBD1 (6 bases). The DNA for the CDR3 is TGCGCCAGCAGCTCCGGCCGGGGGGGGCATACTGAAGCTTTCTTT. Translated, it gives CASSSGRGGHTEAFF.